This TCR beta chain is from a study of T cell responses to AZD1222 COVID-19 vaccine. Study observations and caveats: White British people made up most donors, females outnumbered males, and clonal diversity was possibly underestimated. Nearly half of spike-specific TCRs reportedly go after variant regions that carry no mutations.

Concerning this clone itself: Its cognate antigen is unknown.

The protocol was immunoSEQ multiplex PCR, while the TCRdb copy is restricted to in-frame clones and leaves out a portion. The sample includes around 160,000 clones, roughly 91% of them seen just once. This CDR3 spans 18 amino acids. V shed 4 bases and J shed 4 bases, with 23 bases lying between them. Looked up from germline, CDR1 is SGHRS and CDR2 is YFSETQ. The sequence was collected from an adult in good health. This chain links TRBV5-1 with TRBJ1-4; D might be TRBD1 (5 bases). This specimen was peripheral blood, taken on day 0 of AZD1222 vaccination. CDR3 nucleotide sequence: TGCGCCAGCAGCCCATTGGGACTCGACCGGGGAATTAATGAAAAACTGTTTTTT. It encodes CASSPLGLDRGINEKLFF.